The clone carrying this T cell receptor beta chain was observed at least ten times. Both iRepertoire HTBI primers and Arm-PCR of CDR3 regions were used to build the TCR beta libraries. TCRdb redid the calling of the multiplex PCR reads with MiXCR, one entry per CDR3 protein. Among about 460,000 distinct CDR3 sequences listed, 14% were seen once. The sample originates from a study of regulatory T cells in long-lasting Graves disease. Time point described: newly diagnosed GD, antithyroid drugs for less than 3 months. Researchers made the TCR library from RNA that was extracted from PBMCs. V dropped 1 base and J dropped 3 bases, with 13 bases sitting between them. In germline, CDR1 is KGHSH, CDR2 LQKENI. CDR3 length: 15 residues. The sample was also reused in another study, on T cells in Graves' hyperthyroidism and ophthalmopathy. This second study says: Newly diagnosed patients aged 18 to 65 had hyperthyroidism of under 2 months' duration. Classification by a 13 V-J model distinguished ophthalmopathy from stable hyperthyroidism.

The TCR was taken from a woman aged 50 to 65 with Graves disease. This sample comprised peripheral blood mononuclear cells (PBMCs), obtained at new diagnosis, from a patient treated with antithyroid drugs. V is TRBV18 and J is TRBJ2-7, with D possibly TRBD1 on 6 matching bases. The CDR3 bases are TGTGCCAGCTCACCACGACCAGGGGCGAACTACGAGCAGTACTTC. It codes for CASSPRPGANYEQYF. Variable domain in full (rest from reference TRBV18 and TRBJ2-7): NAGVMQNPRHLVRRRGQEARLRCSPMKGHSHVYWYRQLPEEGLKFMVYLQKENIIDESGMPKERFSAEFPKEGPSILRIQQVVRGDSAAYFCASSPRPGANYEQYFGPGTRLTVT.